Listed here are 14 T cell receptor beta chains from one sample, sequenced in a study of blood T cells in healthy people across ages. The second PCR ran about 6 to 11 cycles with a sample-barcoded 5' primer and J-beta primers. Each CDR3 protein is one row after TCRdb ran MiXCR on the 5' RACE reads. The table shows around 2 million distinct CDR3 sequences, with about two fifths occurring only once. Material: blood. These receptors all come from a human donor in good health.

The gene calls are TRBV7-9 and TRBJ1-4, with D possibly TRBD1 on 5 matching bases. CDR3 size: 13 residues. The V end lost 7 bases, the J end lost 15 bases, and 21 bases lay between the germline ends. The germline CDR1 and CDR2 sequences are SEHNR and FQNEAQ (reference sequence). CDR3 amino acids: CASTRLSGGSVFF. The CDR3 bases are TGTGCCAGCACCCGGCTAAGCGGGGGTTCGGTGTTTTTT.

In this sample, this clonotype turned up a few times. The rearrangement uses TRBV11-2 and TRBJ1-2; D remains ambiguous. Germline CDR1 SGHAT, CDR2 FQNNGV. CDR3 length: 13 amino acids. Trimming stripped 0 bases from V and 8 bases from J, with 10 bases between. CDR3 residues: CASSLDDWAGYTF. In DNA form, the CDR3 reads TGTGCCAGCAGCTTAGATGACTGGGCGGGCTACACCTTC.

CDR3 loop: CASSFSSLHHPHEQYF. The CDR3 DNA reads TGTGCCAGCAGTTTTTCTAGTCTCCACCATCCCCACGAGCAGTACTTC. The chain couples TRBV12-3 or TRBV12-4 to TRBJ2-7, with no clear D. The CDR3 extends over 16 amino acids. Trimming stripped 3 bases from V and 5 bases from J, with 20 bases between.

This clonotype turned up a few times. At one boundary the junction diverges from the germline segment, which might be a read error. This rearrangement joins TRBV5-1 to TRBJ2-3; 10 bases are a match to TRBD2. This CDR3 is 17 amino acids long. The germline CDR1 and CDR2 sequences are SGHRS and YFSETQ. The CDR3 nucleotides are TGCGCCAGCAGCTTGGCTAGCGGGGGAGCCAGCACAGATGCGCAGTATTTT. It specifies CASSLASGGASTDAQYF.

The chain recombines TRBV6-1 with TRBJ2-1; D assignment may be TRBD1 or TRBD2 (5 bases each). V was trimmed by 2 bases and J by 8 bases, leaving 16 bases between them. From germline, CDR1 is MNHNS and CDR2 SASEGT. The CDR3 has 15 amino acids. The CDR3 sequence is CASSELRGSVDEQFF. In DNA, the CDR3 is TGTGCCAGCAGTGAACTACGGGGCAGCGTCGATGAGCAGTTCTTC.

The chain couples TRBV15 to TRBJ1-1; weak D call: TRBD1 (6 bases). The germline gives CDR1 LNHNV, CDR2 YYDKDF (reference sequence). The CDR3 is 15 amino acids. Trimming stripped 1 base from V and 5 bases from J, with 14 bases between. The CDR3 nucleotides are TGTGCCACCAGCAGAGGCCACAGGGAGGAAACTGAAGCTTTCTTT. Encoded protein: CATSRGHREETEAFF.

The chain couples TRBV14 to TRBJ1-6; 7 bases map to TRBD1. CDR3 size: 18 residues. The V gene's germline CDR1 is SGHDN and CDR2 FVKESK. The V and J ends lost 6 bases and 7 bases, in that order; junction bases with no gene match: 18. The CDR3 DNA sequence: TGTGCCAGCAGTCCAAGGACGACAGGGACATTTGAAAATTCACCCCTCCACTTT. Protein sequence: CASSPRTTGTFENSPLHF.

V and J are TRBV2 and TRBJ2-3, with 8 bases that match TRBD1. There are 17 residues in the CDR3. V shed 4 bases and J 2 bases; nucleotides not matched to a gene: 11. The germline V gene has CDR1 SNHLY and CDR2 FYNNEI. The chain's CDR3 is CASSVLQTGVPTDTQYF. As DNA, the CDR3 is TGTGCCAGCAGTGTCTTACAGACAGGGGTGCCCACAGATACGCAGTATTTT.

This clonotype was detected a few times. V gene TRBV29-1 combines with J gene TRBJ2-7; D not resolved. This CDR3 has 12 residues. V lost 1 base, J lost 5 bases, and 9 bases lay in between. Germline values: CDR1 SQVTM, CDR2 ANQGSEA. In DNA form, the CDR3 reads TGCAGCGTTGAAGTGGGAAGCAACGAGCAGTACTTC. Encoded protein: CSVEVGSNEQYF.

In its sample, this clonotype was seen a few times. A much bigger clone sits one base away, suggesting this may be a read error. This chain joins TRBV5-1 and TRBJ2-6; D is unresolved. This CDR3 region has 14 residues. The V and J ends lost 4 bases and 2 bases respectively, with 7 bases between them. Per germline, CDR1 SGHRS and CDR2 YFSETQ. CDR3 amino acids: CASSQSTGANVLTF. The CDR3 region has the DNA TGCGCCAGCAGCCAGAGCACTGGGGCCAACGTCCTGACTTTC.

A few counts support this clonotype. The rearrangement links TRBV5-1 to TRBJ2-3; 7 bases are shared with TRBD1. The germline gives CDR1 SGHRS, CDR2 YFSETQ. This CDR3 contains 14 residues. The V gene end was trimmed by 6 bases and the J gene end by 4 bases; junction bases not matched to a gene: 8. The CDR3 bases are TGCGCCAGCACCCTCAGACAGGGACCAGATACGCAGTATTTT. As protein: CASTLRQGPDTQYF.

This chain connects TRBV29-1 to TRBJ2-1; D unclear. The germline gives CDR1 SQVTM, CDR2 ANQGSEA. The ends were cut back, 4 bases at V and 10 bases at J, with 8 bases in the middle. This CDR3 is 10 amino acids long. The CDR3 sequence is CSVVTQEQFF. In DNA, the CDR3 is TGCAGCGTTGTGACCCAGGAGCAGTTCTTC.

This clonotype occurred a few times. Its ends do not fully match the called genes, so a read error is possible. This chain links TRBV10-3 with TRBJ1-6, with TRBD1 matching 7 bases. The CDR3 loop spans 14 amino acids. The V gene's germline CDR1 is ENHRY and CDR2 SYGVKD. Here the CDR3 reads CATSVGQDNSPLHF. The CDR3 DNA reads TGTGCCACCAGTGTCGGACAGGATAATTCACCCCTCCACTTT.

This clonotype occurred a few times. The gene calls are TRBV3-1 and TRBJ1-2, with D maybe TRBD1 (5 bases). The germline V and J ends were trimmed by 2 bases and 5 bases, with 9 bases remaining between them. The CDR3 length is 13 residues. Germline assignment: CDR1 LGHDT and CDR2 YNNKEL (reference sequence). The CDR3 DNA follows: TGTGCCAGCAGCCAACCGAGACAGTATGGCTACACCTTC. Encoded protein: CASSQPRQYGYTF.